One sample yielded the 4 T cell receptor beta chains listed below, sequenced in a study of cytomegalovirus exposure and HLA in healthy donors. The PCR contained 60 Vbeta and 13 Jbeta primers. Method: immunoSEQ multiplex PCR; TCRdb's copy keeps in-frame clones and lacks some. The data show about 130,000 clones, less than 75% seen once. Sequencing input: PBMCs. The receptors originated from a middle-aged woman in good health and CMV-seropositive.

The CDR3 DNA is TGTGCCAGCAGTCGACTAGCGGGCTACAATGAGCAGTTCTTC. Protein: CASSRLAGYNEQFF. The J gene is TRBJ2-1, the V gene TRBV27; 10 bases are a match to TRBD2. The germline V gene encodes CDR1 MNHEY and CDR2 SMNVEV (reference sequence). V lost 5 bases to trimming and J lost 3 bases; unmatched junction nucleotides: 1. The CDR3 runs to 14 residues.

J is TRBJ1-5 and V is TRBV5-5, with 9 nucleotides matching TRBD1. Per the germline V gene, CDR1 is SGHKS and CDR2 is YYEKEE (reference sequence). After removal of 3 bases from V and 5 bases from J, the junction contained 0 bases not matched to a gene. This CDR3 comprises 13 residues. The CDR3 loop reads CASSWDRDQPQHF. CDR3 coding DNA: TGTGCCAGCAGCTGGGACAGGGATCAGCCCCAGCATTTT.

This chain links TRBV29-1 with TRBJ1-1; D not certain. CDR1 and CDR2 (germline): SQVTM, ANQGSEA. This CDR3 is built from 10 residues. Written as DNA, the CDR3 is TGCGCCGGTCGAAACACTGAAGCTTTCTTT. Its translation: CAGRNTEAFF.

The chain links TRBV6-6 to TRBJ1-1, with D unclear. Trimming shortened V by 5 bases and J by 0 bases, and 13 bases separated the two germline ends. This CDR3 comprises 15 residues. Germline CDR1 MNHNY, CDR2 SVGAGI (reference sequence). The CDR3 DNA follows: TGTGCCAGCAGTCACGGCAGACTCATGAACACTGAAGCTTTCTTT. This codes for CASSHGRLMNTEAFF.